The 20 T cell receptor beta chains below all came from one sample that was sequenced in a study of CD8+ T cells in alopecia areata. The sequencing template was cDNA reverse transcribed from extracted RNA. Profiling relied on immunoSEQ multiplex PCR, and the TCRdb table lists in-frame clones only, not all of them. The sample lists 180,000 or so clones; 50% to 75% were seen once. Documented treatment: oral pan-JAK inhibitor, 5-10 mg twice daily. The material was CD4+ T cells sorted from blood, obtained at approximately week 55, from a patient treated with tofacitinib. Every receptor here comes from a human donor with alopecia areata.

The chain links TRBV10-2 to TRBJ1-1; D gene ambiguous. The CDR3 length is 13 residues. The germline V gene encodes CDR1 WSHSY and CDR2 SAAADI. V lost 7 bases and J 0 bases, leaving 9 bases between the germline ends. CDR3 DNA sequence: TGCGCCAGCATGTTTTCAGTGAACACTGAAGCTTTCTTT. Amino acid sequence: CASMFSVNTEAFF.

This clone has a handful of counts. The chain combines TRBV5-1 with TRBJ2-3; weak D call: TRBD2 (6 bases). CDR1 is SGHRS, CDR2 YFSETQ, per germline. The CDR3 extends over 15 amino acids. Trimming took 2 bases from V and 0 from J, leaving 10 bases between them. The CDR3 DNA is TGCGCCAGCAGCTTTGGACTAACGAGCACAGATACGCAGTATTTT. This translates into CASSFGLTSTDTQYF.

The chain links TRBV30 to TRBJ1-3, with D hard to call. The CDR3 covers 15 residues. CDR1 GTSNPN and CDR2 SVGIG come from the germline V gene (reference sequence). Trimming removed 2 bases from V and 0 bases from J, with 11 bases in between. CDR3 DNA sequence: TGTGCCTGGAGTCCAGTAGGGAGCTCTGGAAACACCATATATTTT. Its translation is CAWSPVGSSGNTIYF.

This chain links TRBV6-6 with TRBJ2-5; D perhaps matches TRBD1 (7 bases). Trimming took 6 bases from V and 3 from J, leaving 14 bases between them. Germline V gene data show CDR1 as MNHNY and CDR2 as SVGAGI (reference sequence). The CDR3 extends over 14 amino acids. CDR3 DNA sequence: TGTGCCAGCAGCCAACCAGGGGGGAAAGAGACCCAGTACTTC. Protein: CASSQPGGKETQYF.

This clone was counted only a few times. This chain connects TRBV15 to TRBJ1-2; 7 bases line up with TRBD1. Looked up from germline, CDR1 is LNHNV and CDR2 is YYDKDF (reference sequence). CDR3 length: 14 amino acids. After removal of 5 bases from V and 8 bases from J, the junction contained 11 bases not matched to a gene. CDR3 nucleotide sequence: TGTGCCACCAGCCACCACTGGACAGGAGGAGGCTACACCTTC. Translation: CATSHHWTGGGYTF.

In its sample, this clone was seen a few times. J is TRBJ2-3 and V is TRBV9; D is unresolved. Germline CDR1 SGDLS, CDR2 YYNGEE. The germline V and J ends were trimmed by 6 bases and 2 bases, with 16 bases remaining between them. This CDR3 comprises 15 residues. CDR3 DNA sequence: TGTGCCAGCACGATGGGCAGATCATACACAGATACGCAGTATTTT. It yields the protein CASTMGRSYTDTQYF.

V gene TRBV5-1 combines with J gene TRBJ2-7; 7 bases are shared with TRBD1. This CDR3 has 15 residues. V dropped 4 bases and J dropped 0; count of bases not matched to a gene: 7. Germline V gene data show CDR1 as SGHRS and CDR2 as YFSETQ. The CDR3 DNA reads as TGCGCCAGCAGCAGCTCGGGACAGTCCTCCTACGAGCAGTACTTC. Translation gives CASSSSGQSSYEQYF.

This clone was recorded a few times. This chain joins TRBV4-1 and TRBJ1-4, with TRBD1 matching 9 bases. Germline loops: CDR1 MGHRA, CDR2 YSYEKL. The V gene end was trimmed by 4 bases and the J gene end by 8 bases; junction bases not matched to a gene: 20. This CDR3 has 19 amino acids. The CDR3: CASSLQGQGEIGSEEKLFF. As DNA, the CDR3 is TGCGCCAGCAGCCTGCAGGGACAGGGAGAGATCGGATCAGAGGAAAAACTGTTTTTT.

Turning to this clone: Other DNA sequences in this sample translate to the same CDR3. V and J are TRBV9 and TRBJ2-3; D is uncertain. Trimming stripped 1 base from V and 1 base from J, with 4 bases between. Germline assignment: CDR1 SGDLS and CDR2 YYNGEE. There are 13 residues in the CDR3. The CDR3 reads CASSVIGTDTQYF. The CDR3 nucleotides read TGTGCCAGCAGCGTAATTGGCACAGATACGCAGTATTTT.

The genes are TRBV2 and TRBJ2-7, with TRBD2 matching over 10 bases. V lost 3 bases and J lost 5; bases outside the gene matches: 10. Germline loops: CDR1 SNHLY, CDR2 FYNNEI. This CDR3 is built from 16 residues. Written as DNA, the CDR3 is TGTGCCAGCAGTGAGTCGGGACTAGCGTTAGTGAACGAGCAGTACTTC. Its translation is CASSESGLALVNEQYF.

V gene TRBV27 combines with J gene TRBJ2-3; D remains ambiguous. CDR1 is MNHEY and CDR2 is SMNVEV in the germline V gene (reference sequence). The ends were cut back, 5 bases at V and 1 base at J, with 13 bases in the middle. There are 15 residues in the CDR3. CDR3 bases: TGTGCCAGCAGTCTCTCACCTTATGGCACAGATACGCAGTATTTT. Amino acid sequence: CASSLSPYGTDTQYF.

This rearrangement joins TRBV7-9 to TRBJ2-6; D uncertain. The V gene lost 3 bases and the J gene lost 0 bases, with 9 bases spanning the gap. This CDR3 spans 16 amino acids. Germline-derived CDR1 and CDR2 are SEHNR and FQNEAQ (reference sequence). The CDR3 nucleotides are TGTGCCAGCAGCTTTAGAAGTAGCTCTGGGGCCAACGTCCTGACTTTC. As protein: CASSFRSSSGANVLTF.

This chain connects TRBV19 to TRBJ2-2; 7 bases match TRBD2. V gave up 2 bases and J gave up 5 bases; unmatched junction bases: 2. The CDR3 is made up of 14 amino acids. Germline V gene data show CDR1 as LNHDA and CDR2 as SQIVND (reference sequence). The DNA for the CDR3 is TGTGCCAGTAGTATAAAGGGAGGGACCGGGGAGCTGTTTTTT. This translates into CASSIKGGTGELFF. Full variable domain (rest looked up from reference TRBV19 and TRBJ2-2): DGGITQSPKYLFRKEGQNVTLSCEQNLNHDAMYWYRQDPGQGLRLIYYSQIVNDFQKGDIAEGYSVSREKKESFPLTVTSAQKNPTAFYLCASSIKGGTGELFFGEGSRLTVL.

This chain links TRBV27 with TRBJ1-5; perhaps TRBD1 as D (5 bases). The CDR3 length is 14 residues. Germline V gene data show CDR1 as MNHEY and CDR2 as SMNVEV (reference sequence). V lost 5 bases, J lost 3 bases, and 11 bases lay in between. The CDR3, as DNA: TGTGCCAGCAGTACCTGGGGGAACAATCAGCCCCAGCATTTT. This gives the protein CASSTWGNNQPQHF.

A few counts support this clone. The chain links TRBV5-1 to TRBJ1-1, with a possible D match to TRBD1 (6 bases). Germline V gene lookup returns CDR1 SGHRS and CDR2 YFSETQ. The CDR3 has 14 residues. The V end was cut by 9 bases, the J end by 1 base, with 16 bases between. The CDR3 nucleotides are TGCGCCACCAAGATGGCGGGACAGAACACTGAAGCTTTCTTT. Amino acid sequence: CATKMAGQNTEAFF.

This chain joins TRBV13 and TRBJ2-5; no reliable D call. The CDR3 extends over 13 amino acids. V shed 1 base and J shed 2 bases, with 5 bases lying between them. Germline lookup yields CDR1 PRHDT and CDR2 FYEKMQ (reference sequence). The CDR3 nucleotides are TGTGCCAGCAGCTTAGACAGTCAAGAGACCCAGTACTTC. The encoded protein is CASSLDSQETQYF.

V is TRBV6-5 and J is TRBJ2-7, with 8 nucleotides matching TRBD2. Germline V gene lookup returns CDR1 MNHEY and CDR2 SVGAGI. This CDR3 has 16 residues. The V and J ends lost 0 bases and 3 bases, in that order; junction bases with no gene match: 7. In nucleotides, the CDR3 is TGTGCCAGCAGTTACTCGATAGGCGGGGGGCTCTACGAGCAGTACTTC. Residues: CASSYSIGGGLYEQYF.

This chain joins TRBV7-7 and TRBJ2-2; D uncertain. The CDR3 runs to 12 residues. In germline, CDR1 is SSHAT, CDR2 FNYEAQ (reference sequence). The CDR3 nucleotides read TGTGCTACAAGACAGAACACCGGGGAGCTGTTTTTT. As protein: CATRQNTGELFF.

The sample holds a few counts of this clone. This rearrangement joins TRBV6-1 to TRBJ2-7; D ambiguous. CDR1 is MNHNS, CDR2 SASEGT, per germline. The CDR3 contains 12 residues. Trimming shortened V by 7 bases and J by 0 bases, and 7 bases separated the two germline ends. The CDR3 nucleotides read TGTGCCAGCACCTACGGCTCCTACGAGCAGTACTTC. Its translation: CASTYGSYEQYF.

The rearrangement uses TRBV15 and TRBJ2-5; no reliable D call. The V end lost 1 base, the J end lost 5 bases, and 5 bases lay between the germline ends. The germline V gene has CDR1 LNHNV and CDR2 YYDKDF (reference sequence). The CDR3 has 12 residues. The CDR3 sequence is CATSRVLETQYF. DNA for the CDR3: TGTGCCACCAGCAGAGTCTTGGAGACCCAGTACTTC.